This T cell receptor (beta chain) was captured by sequencing in a study of blood T cell repertoires in COVID-19 (dated by TCRdb to between 2020 and 2021). About the investigation overall: Samples from collaborators originated in the United States, Italy and Spain and spanned both the acute and convalescent phases of COVID-19. The prospective study material was composed of cDNA or gDNA derived from T cells, B-cell-depleted T cells, or PBMCs. Deeply sampled blood TCRbeta repertoires from subjects exposed to, actively infected with, or recovered from COVID-19 were included in the dataset. The repertoires were made available in a free public database intended to serve as a resource for research on the immune response to SARS-CoV-2. The samples were drawn from two sources: the first 160 participants of the ongoing ImmuneRACE study, and fewer than 1,500 subjects contributed by 6 global collaborators. The sample metadata nearly always contained a de-identified subject ID, COVID-19 status, age in years and sex. Where available, HLA class I and class II types were taken from metadata supplied by the sample provider and were not determined by assay-based typing. Results the study describes overall, beyond this receptor: The quantity of clinical and demographic metadata differed by source and by participant and was supplied without curation.

The immunoSEQ Assay, a bias-controlled multiplex PCR, was used to amplify TCRbeta CDR3 regions from genomic DNA. Regarding the original processing steps: The number of nucleated cells in each sample was estimated from the amplification of reference gene primers within the assay. To quantify the absolute abundance of each unique TCRbeta CDR3 rearrangement, sequence reads were collapsed and filtered. Productive Simpson clonality was computed per sample as the square root of Simpson's diversity index over productive rearrangements. As stored in TCRdb, this immuneACCESS dataset retains in-frame rearrangements with V and J assigned. A fraction of the clones does not appear; measured against another copy, unresolved V genes explain less than half of the discrepancy, and the remainder lacks a known reason. The DNA gave D and trimming, while V, J and clone size come from that table. The sample yields some 220,000 clones; approximately 81% were counted once. The ten largest account for 4% to 6% of the sample.

Regarding this clone: What this receptor recognizes is not known. Qualities for individual bases were not recorded, and no much larger clone is one base off.

V drops 0 bases and J drops 8 bases, leaving 10 bases in between. Taken from cysteine to phenylalanine, the CDR3 has 13 residues. Left in the record is the CDR3 DNA by itself, 39 bases read in frame from the first base. Reading the germline V gene gives CDR1 SGHDN and CDR2 FVKESK. Another Seattle source contributed samples from volunteer blood donors who had recovered from COVID-19. Each collaborating institution followed its own protocols to collect whole blood in K2EDTA tubes. For TCRbeta analysis, collaborator samples were shipped as frozen whole blood, as isolated PBMCs, or as DNA extracted from either sample type.

Sequencing was performed on peripheral blood. This receptor chain uses TRBV14 and TRBJ1-2; the D gene cannot be resolved reliably. This clonotype originated in a woman in her sixties or seventies who had recovered from COVID-19. The bases read TGTGCCAGCAGCCAAGATCTTAACACCGGCTACACCTTC. Its protein reads: CASSQDLNTGYTF. Here the CDR3 is joined to the reference TRBV14 and TRBJ1-2 genes, and the full variable domain is: EAGVTQFPSHSVIEKGQTVTLRCDPISGHDNLYWYRRVMGKEIKFLLHFVKESKQDESGMPNNRFLAERTGGTYSTLKVQPAELEDSGVYFCASSQDLNTGYTFGSGTRLTVV.